These T cell receptor beta chains were read from a single sample in a study of identical twins. TCRdb re-analysed the 5' RACE reads in MiXCR, keeping a single row per CDR3 protein. The repertoire includes 450,000 or so distinct CDR3 sequences, around 14% of them detected once, and about 0.52% sits in the top ten. The same sample was also studied in work on yellow fever vaccine responses in identical twins.

The sequenced sample consisted of CD4+ T cells sorted from blood. The receptor set was obtained from a young woman in good health. Both conserved end residues are part of each CDR3. D genes are given only for firm matches. Not every row has a clone size; where given, it reads once, few, many or a size class.

len: 16
d_gene: TRBD2
v_gene: TRBV29-1
abundance: -
j_gene: TRBJ2-3
CDR3aa: CSVNLGLRLAADTQYF
CDR3nt: TGCAGCGTCAACCTGGGCCTGAGACTAGCTGCAGATACGCAGTATTTT

len: 13
d_gene: -
v_gene: TRBV7-9
abundance: -
j_gene: TRBJ1-1
CDR3aa: CASSLVPRNEAFF
CDR3nt: TGTGCCAGCAGCTTAGTTCCGCGGAATGAAGCTTTCTTT

len: 15
d_gene: TRBD2
v_gene: TRBV20-1
abundance: -
j_gene: TRBJ2-3
CDR3aa: CSASGTSGSTDTQYF
CDR3nt: TGCAGTGCTAGCGGGACTAGCGGGAGCACAGATACGCAGTATTTT

len: 13
d_gene: -
v_gene: TRBV28
abundance: few
j_gene: TRBJ1-2
CDR3aa: CASSLEDLYGYTF
CDR3nt: TGTGCCAGCAGTTTGGAGGATCTCTATGGCTACACCTTC

len: 14
d_gene: TRBD2
v_gene: TRBV20-1
abundance: -
j_gene: TRBJ2-7
CDR3aa: CSARDTSGGYEQYF
CDR3nt: TGCAGTGCTAGAGATACTAGCGGAGGCTACGAGCAGTACTTC

len: 15
d_gene: TRBD2
v_gene: TRBV20-1
abundance: few
j_gene: TRBJ2-5
CDR3aa: CSARERLGGVETQYF
CDR3nt: TGCAGTGCTAGAGAAAGGTTGGGGGGGGTGGAGACCCAGTACTTC

len: 16
d_gene: TRBD2
v_gene: TRBV7-2
abundance: few
j_gene: TRBJ2-1
CDR3aa: CASSLVRGGTYNEQFF
CDR3nt: TGTGCCAGCAGCTTAGTACGGGGGGGAACATACAATGAGCAGTTCTTC

len: 13
d_gene: -
v_gene: TRBV15
abundance: many
j_gene: TRBJ2-4
CDR3aa: CATRRGSVNIQYF
CDR3nt: TGTGCCACCCGCCGGGGTAGCGTGAACATTCAGTACTTC

len: 12
d_gene: -
v_gene: TRBV15
abundance: -
j_gene: TRBJ2-3
CDR3aa: CATSVVSDTQYF
CDR3nt: TGTGCCACCAGCGTAGTTTCAGATACGCAGTATTTT

len: 12
d_gene: -
v_gene: TRBV20-1
abundance: few
j_gene: TRBJ2-5
CDR3aa: CSASQGQETQYF
CDR3nt: TGCAGTGCCAGCCAGGGTCAAGAGACCCAGTACTTC

len: 15
d_gene: -
v_gene: TRBV7-2
abundance: -
j_gene: TRBJ2-1
CDR3aa: CASSLVWGFGNEQFF
CDR3nt: TGTGCCAGCAGCTTAGTCTGGGGGTTCGGCAATGAGCAGTTCTTC

len: 12
d_gene: -
v_gene: TRBV7-9
abundance: many
j_gene: TRBJ1-2
CDR3aa: CASSFTDYGYTF
CDR3nt: TGTGCCAGCAGCTTTACAGACTATGGCTACACCTTC

len: 12
d_gene: TRBD1
v_gene: TRBV29-1
abundance: -
j_gene: TRBJ2-5
CDR3aa: CSGGTGEETQYF
CDR3nt: TGCAGCGGGGGGACAGGGGAAGAGACCCAGTACTTC

len: 15
d_gene: TRBD2
v_gene: TRBV4-1
abundance: -
j_gene: TRBJ2-7
CDR3aa: CASSQEGAGAYEQYF
CDR3nt: TGCGCCAGCAGCCAAGAGGGAGCGGGGGCCTACGAGCAGTACTTC

len: 16
d_gene: -
v_gene: TRBV6-5
abundance: few
j_gene: TRBJ2-2
CDR3aa: CASSYPREGITGELFF
CDR3nt: TGTGCCAGCAGTTACCCCAGGGAAGGAATCACCGGGGAGCTGTTTTTT

len: 19
d_gene: TRBD1
v_gene: TRBV11-2
abundance: few
j_gene: TRBJ2-6
CDR3aa: CASSLRGTGVLSGANVLTF
CDR3nt: TGTGCCAGCAGCTTAAGGGGGACAGGGGTCCTCTCTGGGGCCAACGTCCTGACTTTC

len: 14
d_gene: TRBD2
v_gene: TRBV20-1
abundance: -
j_gene: TRBJ2-1
CDR3aa: CSARVGGPKNEQFF
CDR3nt: TGCAGTGCTAGAGTGGGAGGGCCAAAGAATGAGCAGTTCTTC

len: 15
d_gene: -
v_gene: TRBV2
abundance: -
j_gene: TRBJ2-1
CDR3aa: CASSEAGGIVNEQFF
CDR3nt: TGTGCCAGCAGTGAAGCGGGGGGAATCGTTAATGAGCAGTTCTTC

len: 16
d_gene: -
v_gene: TRBV7-9
abundance: few
j_gene: TRBJ2-1
CDR3aa: CASGLGSLGFTYEQFF
CDR3nt: TGTGCCAGCGGCCTCGGCTCGCTGGGATTTACGTATGAGCAGTTCTTC

len: 15
d_gene: TRBD2
v_gene: TRBV20-1
abundance: few
j_gene: TRBJ2-1
CDR3aa: CSAVLSGGAHNEQFF
CDR3nt: TGCAGTGCCGTCCTAAGCGGGGGGGCTCACAATGAGCAGTTCTTC

len: 16
d_gene: TRBD2
v_gene: TRBV11-3
abundance: -
j_gene: TRBJ2-1
CDR3aa: CASSLGEGTNLNEQFF
CDR3nt: TGTGCCAGCAGCTTAGGTGAGGGGACTAACCTCAATGAGCAGTTCTTC

len: 14
d_gene: -
v_gene: TRBV28
abundance: -
j_gene: TRBJ2-7
CDR3aa: CASSLTHSGIVQYF
CDR3nt: TGTGCCAGCAGTTTAACCCACAGTGGTATTGTGCAGTACTTC

len: 14
d_gene: -
v_gene: TRBV10-3
abundance: -
j_gene: TRBJ2-7
CDR3aa: CATSPGQKTYEQYF
CDR3nt: TGTGCCACCTCACCTGGACAGAAGACCTACGAGCAGTACTTC

len: 14
d_gene: TRBD2
v_gene: TRBV20-1
abundance: -
j_gene: TRBJ2-3
CDR3aa: CSAYTGRAVGAQYF
CDR3nt: TGCAGCGCCTACACGGGGAGGGCGGTTGGCGCGCAGTATTTT

len: 15
d_gene: -
v_gene: TRBV5-1
abundance: few
j_gene: TRBJ1-2
CDR3aa: CASSPRGGPNYGYTF
CDR3nt: TGCGCCAGCAGCCCCCGGGGAGGACCGAACTATGGCTACACCTTC

len: 13
d_gene: -
v_gene: TRBV7-6
abundance: few
j_gene: TRBJ1-5
CDR3aa: CASSLDTLKPQHF
CDR3nt: TGTGCCAGCAGCTTAGATACGTTGAAGCCCCAGCATTTT

len: 12
d_gene: -
v_gene: TRBV19
abundance: -
j_gene: TRBJ2-3
CDR3aa: CASSTNMGTQYF
CDR3nt: TGTGCCAGTAGTACAAACATGGGCACGCAGTATTTT